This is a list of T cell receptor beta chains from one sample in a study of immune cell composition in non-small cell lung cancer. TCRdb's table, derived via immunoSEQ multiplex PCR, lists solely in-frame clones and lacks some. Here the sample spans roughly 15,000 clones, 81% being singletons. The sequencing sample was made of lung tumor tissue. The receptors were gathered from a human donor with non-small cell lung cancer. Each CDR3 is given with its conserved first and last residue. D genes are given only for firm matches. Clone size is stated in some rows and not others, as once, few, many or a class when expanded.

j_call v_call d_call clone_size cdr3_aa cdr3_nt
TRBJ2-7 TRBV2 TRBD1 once CASSEAMWGTGSSYEQYF TGTGCCAGCAGTGAAGCGATGTGGGGGACAGGGAGCTCCTACGAGCAGTACTTC
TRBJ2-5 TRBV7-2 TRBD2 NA CASSRTSGGDSQYF TGTGCCAGCAGCCGGACTAGCGGGGGCGATTCGCAGTACTTC
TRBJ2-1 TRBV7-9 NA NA CASSLGAAFRNEQFF TGTGCCAGCAGCTTGGGAGCGGCCTTTCGGAATGAGCAGTTCTTC
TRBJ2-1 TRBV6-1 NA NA CASTSQLASYNEQFF TGTGCCAGCACCTCACAGCTCGCGTCCTACAATGAGCAGTTCTTC
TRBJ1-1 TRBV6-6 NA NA CASTPLNTEAFF TGTGCCAGCACCCCGCTGAACACTGAAGCTTTCTTT
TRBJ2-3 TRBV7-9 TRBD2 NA CASRSRTSGYTDTQYF TGTGCCAGCAGATCACGTACTAGCGGTTACACAGATACGCAGTATTTT
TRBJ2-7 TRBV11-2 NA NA CASSLEIAVAYEQYF TGTGCCAGCAGCTTAGAAATAGCGGTGGCCTACGAGCAGTACTTC
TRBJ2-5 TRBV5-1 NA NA CASSSPSETQYF TGCGCCAGCAGCTCCCCTAGCGAGACCCAGTACTTC
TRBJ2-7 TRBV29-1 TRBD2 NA CSIAEGLAGDEQYF TGCAGCATCGCAGAGGGGCTAGCGGGCGACGAGCAGTACTTC
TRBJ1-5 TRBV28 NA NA CASSHLGGKNQPQHF TGTGCCAGCAGTCACTTGGGGGGAAAAAATCAGCCCCAGCATTTT
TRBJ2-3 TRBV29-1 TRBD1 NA CSVEGDRGLSTDTQYF TGCAGCGTTGAAGGGGACAGGGGCCTCAGCACAGATACGCAGTATTTT
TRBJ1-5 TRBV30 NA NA CAWSASNQPQHF TGTGCCTGGAGTGCTAGCAATCAGCCCCAGCATTTT
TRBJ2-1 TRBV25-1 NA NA CASSDPYSAPYNEQFF TGTGCCAGCAGTGACCCGTATAGCGCCCCATACAATGAGCAGTTCTTC
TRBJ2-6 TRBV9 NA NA CASSVGSSGANVLTF TGTGCCAGCAGCGTAGGGAGCTCTGGGGCCAACGTCCTGACTTTC
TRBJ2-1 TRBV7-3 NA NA CASSPGGFLHNEQFF TGTGCCAGCAGCCCAGGCGGGTTTCTCCACAATGAGCAGTTCTTC
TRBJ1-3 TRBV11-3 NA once CASSTTRSSGNTIYF TGTGCCAGCAGCACTACACGAAGCTCTGGAAACACCATATATTTT
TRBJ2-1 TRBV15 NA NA CATSRERTTYNEQFF TGTGCCACCAGCAGAGAGAGGACTACCTACAATGAGCAGTTCTTC
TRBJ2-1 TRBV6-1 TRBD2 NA CAARTSGGYNEQFF TGTGCCGCCCGGACTAGCGGGGGATACAATGAGCAGTTCTTC
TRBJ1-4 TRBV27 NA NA CASSFGGQPNEKLFF TGTGCCAGCAGTTTCGGGGGGCAGCCTAATGAAAAACTGTTTTTT
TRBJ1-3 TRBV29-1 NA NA CSAGGGRSSGNTIYF TGCAGCGCCGGGGGCGGGAGAAGCTCTGGAAACACCATATATTTT
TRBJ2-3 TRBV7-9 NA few CASSSLDTQYF TGTGCCAGCAGCTCTCTAGATACGCAGTATTTT
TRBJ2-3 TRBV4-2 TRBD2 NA CASSQDGTSGSTRTDTQYF TGTGCCAGCAGCCAAGATGGGACTAGCGGGAGCACACGCACAGATACGCAGTATTTT
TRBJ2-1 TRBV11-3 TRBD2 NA CASSAGTSGTYNEQFF TGTGCCAGCAGCGCCGGGACTAGCGGGACTTACAATGAGCAGTTCTTC
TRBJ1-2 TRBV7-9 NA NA CASSLADPYGYTF TGTGCCAGCAGCTTGGCCGACCCCTATGGCTACACCTTC
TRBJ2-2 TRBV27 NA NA CASSAYITGELFF TGTGCCAGCAGTGCCTACATCACCGGGGAGCTGTTTTTT
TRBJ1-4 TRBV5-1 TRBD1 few CASSLGGQARDEKLFF TGCGCCAGCAGCTTGGGGGGACAGGCCCGGGATGAAAAACTGTTTTTT
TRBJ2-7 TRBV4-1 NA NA CASSVNGLGGYEQYF TGCGCCAGCAGCGTTAACGGACTTGGGGGGTACGAGCAGTACTTC
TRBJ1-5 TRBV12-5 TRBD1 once CASGQGAMKGQPQHF TGTGCTAGCGGACAGGGGGCGATGAAGGGTCAGCCCCAGCATTTT
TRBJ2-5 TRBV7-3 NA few CASSLRADEETQYF TGTGCCAGCAGCTTAAGAGCGGACGAAGAGACCCAGTACTTC
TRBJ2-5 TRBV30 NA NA CAWRHGETQYF TGTGCCTGGAGGCACGGGGAGACCCAGTACTTC
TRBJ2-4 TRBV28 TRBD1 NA CASTPSGTGAKNIQYF TGTGCCAGCACCCCTTCCGGGACAGGGGCCAAAAACATTCAGTACTTC
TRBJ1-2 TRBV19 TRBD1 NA CGVGQGFYYTF TGTGGGGTGGGACAGGGGTTCTACTACACCTTC
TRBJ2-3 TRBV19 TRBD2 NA CASSTSGTSTDTQYF TGTGCCAGTAGTACTAGCGGAACGAGCACAGATACGCAGTATTTT
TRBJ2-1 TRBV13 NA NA CASSGRVRNEQFF TGTGCCAGCAGCGGCAGGGTCCGCAATGAGCAGTTCTTC
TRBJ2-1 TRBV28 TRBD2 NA CASSRGGRANEQFF TGTGCCAGCAGTAGGGGCGGGAGGGCAAATGAGCAGTTCTTC
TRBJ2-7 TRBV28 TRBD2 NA CASSPLAESSYEQYF TGTGCCAGCAGCCCTCTAGCGGAAAGCTCCTACGAGCAGTACTTC
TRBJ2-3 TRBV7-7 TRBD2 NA CASSQGLATTDTQYF TGTGCTAGCAGCCAAGGACTAGCGACGACAGATACGCAGTATTTT
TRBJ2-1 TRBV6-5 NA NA CASSYLEGPTYNEQFF TGTGCCAGCAGTTACTTAGAGGGGCCTACCTACAATGAGCAGTTCTTC
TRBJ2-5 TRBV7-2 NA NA CASSLTGKETQYF TGTGCCAGCAGCTTAACGGGAAAGGAGACCCAGTACTTC
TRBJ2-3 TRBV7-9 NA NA CASSLRVDSSTDTQYF TGTGCTAGCAGCCTAAGAGTGGACTCTAGCACAGATACGCAGTATTTT